This passage covers 24 T cell receptor beta chains from one sample sequenced in a study of OX40 agonist ivuxolimab in advanced cancers. Repertoires were generated with immunoSEQ multiplex PCR, while TCRdb's copy carries only in-frame clones and drops some. The table shows nearly 110,000 clones, with more than 85% occurring only once. Sample: CD4+ or CD8+ T cells sorted from blood, taken in a trial of the OX40 agonist ivuxolimab. The receptors were sampled from an adult with an advanced solid tumor such as melanoma, head and neck, liver or kidney cancer.

In its sample, this clone was seen once. The gene calls are TRBV7-6 and TRBJ1-4; weak D call: TRBD1 (6 bases). The CDR3 runs 14 residues. Germline lookup yields CDR1 SGHVS and CDR2 FNYEAQ. Trimming cost V 5 bases and J 8 bases, with 15 bases left between them. CDR3 bases: TGTGCCAGCAGCCACCGGGACACCCCCGAAAAACTGTTTTTT. Translated, it gives CASSHRDTPEKLFF.

V usage is TRBV27 and J usage is TRBJ2-5, with D possibly called TRBD1 or TRBD2 (5 bases each). The DNA matches TRBJ2-7 better at its end, which makes the J call doubtful. The germline V gene has CDR1 MNHEY and CDR2 SMNVEV (reference sequence). The CDR3 extends over 14 amino acids. CDR3 DNA: TGTGCCAGCAGTCAACTAGAGACAGTCCACGAGCAGTACTTC. Translated: CASSQLETVHEQYF.

V usage is TRBV6-5 and J usage is TRBJ1-2, with D maybe TRBD1 (5 bases). Between the trimmed V and J ends, which lost 8 bases and 3 bases, there was a span of 19 bases. CDR3 size: 15 residues. From germline, CDR1 is MNHEY and CDR2 SVGAGI. The CDR3 protein is CASHPRGRQYYGYTF. In nucleotides, the CDR3 is TGTGCCAGCCACCCGAGAGGCCGACAGTACTATGGCTACACCTTC.

CDR3 nucleotide sequence: TGTGCCAGTAGTGTCACAGGGGGCCTTAATGAGCAGTTCTTC. Its translation is CASSVTGGLNEQFF. The chain uses TRBV19 and TRBJ2-1, with TRBD1 identical over 9 bases. The CDR3 runs 14 residues. Per germline, CDR1 LNHDA and CDR2 SQIVND (reference sequence). After removal of 5 bases from V and 7 bases from J, the junction contained 6 bases not matched to a gene.

On this clone: The sample carries other DNA sequences with the same CDR3. The rearrangement links TRBV20-1 to TRBJ1-1; D is uncertain. The CDR3 has 11 amino acids. CDR1 is DFQATT, CDR2 SNEGSKA, per germline (reference sequence). V was shortened by 3 bases and J by 0 bases, with 2 bases between the two germline ends. DNA for the CDR3: TGCAGTGCTAGGCTGAACACTGAAGCTTTCTTT. Residues: CSARLNTEAFF.

The rearrangement joins TRBV10-2 to TRBJ2-7; maybe TRBD1 (6 bases). The CDR3 length is 16 residues. Trimming stripped 7 bases from V and 2 bases from J, with 21 bases between. Looked up from germline, CDR1 is WSHSY and CDR2 is SAAADI. CDR3 in DNA: TGCGCCAGCATAGAGGAGCCGGGACACCATGCCTACGAGCAGTACTTC. It is translated as CASIEEPGHHAYEQYF.

The count of this clone is one. V usage is TRBV7-3 and J usage is TRBJ1-1; D is possibly TRBD1 (5 bases). The CDR3 is 13 amino acids. V lost 5 bases to trimming and J lost 3 bases, with 10 bases between them. CDR1 is SGHTA and CDR2 is FQGTGA in the germline V gene. CDR3 in DNA: TGTGCCAGCAGCGGCAGGGCGGACACTGAAGCTTTCTTT. Its protein is CASSGRADTEAFF.

The chain links TRBV5-1 to TRBJ2-1; D remains unclear. Between the trimmed V and J ends, which lost 4 bases and 5 bases, there was a span of 13 bases. This CDR3 comprises 14 residues. From germline, CDR1 is SGHRS and CDR2 YFSETQ. The CDR3 coding sequence is TGCGCCAGCAGCCCAAGCCCCCCCAACAATGAGCAGTTCTTC. It specifies CASSPSPPNNEQFF.

The chain combines TRBV30 with TRBJ2-1; 10 bases are shared with TRBD2. The V segment lost 7 bases and the J segment 2 bases; nucleotides outside the gene matches: 2. Germline V CDR1 and CDR2: GTSNPN, SVGIG (reference sequence). CDR3 length equals 13 residues. CDR3 sequence (DNA): TGTGCCTCTACTAGCGGGGCCTACAATGAGCAGTTCTTC. Translated, it gives CASTSGAYNEQFF.

The rearrangement uses TRBV29-1 and TRBJ2-2, with no clear D. Trimming cost V 4 bases and J 0 bases, with 9 bases left between them. The germline V gene has CDR1 SQVTM and CDR2 ANQGSEA. The CDR3 is 14 amino acids. The CDR3 sequence: CSVGVGPNTGELFF. DNA for the CDR3: TGCAGCGTTGGGGTTGGGCCGAACACCGGGGAGCTGTTTTTT.

This rearrangement joins TRBV9 to TRBJ2-2, with D perhaps assigned TRBD1 or TRBD2 (5 bases each). There are 14 residues in the CDR3. Germline V gene data show CDR1 as SGDLS and CDR2 as YYNGEE. Trimming took 7 bases from V and 2 from J, leaving 12 bases between them. CDR3 sequence (DNA): TGTGCCAGCTCACGGGACGCCAACACCGGGGAGCTGTTTTTT. Translated, it gives CASSRDANTGELFF.

The V and J genes are TRBV29-1 and TRBJ2-7, with TRBD2 as a possible D gene (5 bases). The CDR3 extends over 14 amino acids. CDR1 and CDR2 (germline): SQVTM, ANQGSEA. Trimming cost V 4 bases and J 2 bases, with 15 bases left between them. The CDR3: CSVAGLASTYEQYF. Here the CDR3 DNA reads TGCAGCGTTGCAGGACTGGCCTCTACCTACGAGCAGTACTTC.

Worth noting for this clone: The junction and the germline gene differ at one end; a read error may be behind it. The V and J genes are TRBV27 and TRBJ2-5; 8 bases agree with TRBD1. Germline V gives CDR1 MNHEY, CDR2 SMNVEV (reference sequence). The CDR3 contains 17 residues. The CDR3 sequence is CASSARTGRRDSPPLDF. The CDR3 region has the DNA TGTGCCAGCAGTGCCCGGACAGGGCGCCGGGACTCGCCACCTCTCGACTTC.

The chain employs TRBV5-1 and TRBJ1-2; D gene uncertain. CDR3 length: 13 amino acids. Trimming shortened V by 1 base and J by 14 bases, and 18 bases separated the two germline ends. The V gene's germline CDR1 is SGHRS and CDR2 YFSETQ. This chain's CDR3 is CASSLTDPPSGTF. The CDR3 DNA follows: TGCGCCAGCAGCTTGACGGACCCACCATCGGGTACCTTC.

A remark on this clone: A read error may produce the germline difference seen at one junction end. The chain couples TRBV19 to TRBJ2-1; D is perhaps TRBD1 or TRBD2 (5 bases each). Germline-derived CDR1 and CDR2 are LNHDA and SQIVND (reference sequence). The length of the CDR3 is 19 residues. CDR3 in DNA: TGTGCCAGCAGTATTGGGGGACCCAACCCACTTAGCTCCTACAATGAGCAGTTCTTC. It is translated as CASSIGGPNPLSSYNEQFF.

This clone was seen more than once but under ten times. The chain carries TRBV28 and TRBJ1-1, with D maybe TRBD1 (5 bases). CDR3 length equals 15 residues. CDR1 and CDR2 from the germline V gene are MDHEN and SYDVKM. V was trimmed by 5 bases and J by 5 bases, leaving 18 bases between them. The CDR3 is CASSPAGGGETEAFF. The CDR3 DNA reads TGTGCCAGCAGTCCCGCGGGGGGTGGAGAGACTGAAGCTTTCTTT.

The chain employs TRBV28 and TRBJ2-1; 7 bases are a match to TRBD1. Trimming at V came to 5 bases and at J to 3 bases, leaving 7 bases not matched to a gene. Germline CDR1 and CDR2: MDHEN and SYDVKM. CDR3 length equals 15 residues. The CDR3 nucleotides read TGTGCCAGCAGTCACCAGGGGGTAAGCTACAATGAGCAGTTCTTC. As protein: CASSHQGVSYNEQFF.

V and J are TRBV19 and TRBJ1-1; D might be TRBD1 (6 bases). V lost 6 bases, J lost 7 bases, and 15 bases lay in between. The CDR3 runs to 13 residues. Germline CDR1 and CDR2: LNHDA and SQIVND (reference sequence). CDR3 region: CASRRGGGDEAFF. DNA of the CDR3: TGTGCCAGTAGGCGGGGGGGCGGTGATGAAGCTTTCTTT.

J is TRBJ2-1 and V is TRBV14; D is unresolved. Trimming removed 5 bases from V and 4 bases from J, with 6 bases in between. The germline V gene has CDR1 SGHDN and CDR2 FVKESK. This CDR3 has 12 amino acids. The CDR3 spells CASSGQYNEQFF. The CDR3 region has the DNA TGTGCCAGCAGCGGTCAATACAATGAGCAGTTCTTC.

This sequence joins TRBV6-1 and TRBJ2-5, with TRBD2 matching over 7 bases. This CDR3 has 14 residues. The germline gives CDR1 MNHNS, CDR2 SASEGT. V shed 5 bases and J 8 bases; nucleotides not matched to a gene: 11. The CDR3 DNA reads as TGTGCCAGCAGTCCCCCGGCTAGCGGAGGAACCCAGTACTTC. Amino acids: CASSPPASGGTQYF.

This clone appeared a few times. CDR3 amino acids: CASSRRREGRTDTQYF. In DNA, the CDR3 is TGTGCCAGTAGCCGAAGACGGGAAGGTCGTACAGATACGCAGTATTTT. The V and J genes are TRBV19 and TRBJ2-3; D might be TRBD2 (5 bases). CDR1 is LNHDA, CDR2 SQIVND, per germline (reference sequence). The CDR3 is 16 residues long. V was cut by 6 bases and J by 3 bases, with 19 bases left in between.

In DNA form, the CDR3 reads TGTGCCAGCTTAGAGAGATCAACTAATGAAAAACTGTTTTTT. Amino acids: CASLERSTNEKLFF. V gene TRBV18 combines with J gene TRBJ1-4; D ambiguous. The germline CDR1 and CDR2 sequences are KGHSH and LQKENI. Trimming stripped 7 bases from V and 0 bases from J, with 9 bases between. The CDR3 contains 14 residues. Full variable domain (missing parts from reference TRBV18 and TRBJ1-4): NAGVMQNPRHLVRRRGQEARLRCSPMKGHSHVYWYRQLPEEGLKFMVYLQKENIIDESGMPKERFSAEFPKEGPSILRIQQVVRGDSAAYFCASLERSTNEKLFFGSGTQLSVL.

This clone appeared a few times. The V call is TRBV28, the J call TRBJ1-3; 10 bases align to TRBD1. Germline assignment: CDR1 MDHEN and CDR2 SYDVKM. The CDR3 spans 15 residues. V was pared by 2 bases and J by 4 bases, with 2 bases of the junction left unmatched. As DNA, the CDR3 is TGTGCCAGCAGTTTAGGGACAGGGGTAGGAAACACCATATATTTT. Its protein product is CASSLGTGVGNTIYF.

The V call is TRBV27, the J call TRBJ1-1; no reliable D call. The CDR3 is made up of 12 amino acids. The germline CDR1 and CDR2 sequences are MNHEY and SMNVEV (reference sequence). The V end was cut by 5 bases, the J end by 2 bases, with 6 bases between. The chain's CDR3 is CASSTGNTEAFF. CDR3 DNA sequence: TGTGCCAGCAGTACGGGAAACACTGAAGCTTTCTTT.